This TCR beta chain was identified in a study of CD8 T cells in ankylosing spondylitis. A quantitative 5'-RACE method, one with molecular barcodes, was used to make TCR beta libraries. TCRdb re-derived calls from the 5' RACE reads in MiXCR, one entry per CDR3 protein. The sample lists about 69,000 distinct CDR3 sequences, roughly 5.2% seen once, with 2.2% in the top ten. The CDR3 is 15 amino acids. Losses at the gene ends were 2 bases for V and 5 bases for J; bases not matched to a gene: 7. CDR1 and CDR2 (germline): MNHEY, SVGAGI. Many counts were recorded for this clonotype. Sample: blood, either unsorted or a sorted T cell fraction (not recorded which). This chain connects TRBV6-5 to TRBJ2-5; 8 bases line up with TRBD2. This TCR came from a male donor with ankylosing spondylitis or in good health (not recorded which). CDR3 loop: CASSYGGAGEETQYF. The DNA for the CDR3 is TGTGCCAGCAGTTACGGGGGAGCGGGGGAGGAGACCCAGTACTTC.